This T cell receptor beta chain is drawn from a study of blood T cell repertoires in COVID-19. Recovered status applied to Cohort 3 donors who had two consecutive negative PCRs. It also applied to those with clearance or with symptom resolution. TCRdb keeps only in-frame clones here, not all; method: immunoSEQ multiplex PCR. The table includes a few hundred thousand clones, roughly four fifths detected once. Sequenced sample: PBMCs or T cells enriched from blood (not recorded which). The clonotype originates from a woman between 50 and 59 years old who had recovered from COVID-19.

CDR3 nucleotide sequence: TGTGCCAGCAGCCAAATTAGGGAAAGGACATATGGCTACACCTTC. This sequence encodes CASSQIRERTYGYTF. This chain joins TRBV4-2 and TRBJ1-2, with a possible D match to TRBD1 (5 bases). V was cut by 2 bases and J by 5 bases, with 15 bases left in between. Germline V gene lookup returns CDR1 LGHNA and CDR2 YNFKEQ. The CDR3 extends over 15 amino acids.